This T cell receptor (beta chain) comes out of a study of blood T cell repertoires in COVID-19. Study in general: In each case, the material was cDNA or gDNA derived from T cells, B-cell-depleted T cells, or PBMCs.

The assay was immunoSEQ multiplex PCR, and TCRdb's table has in-frame clones only and misses some. The sample holds some 410,000 clones, more than 75% seen once. CDR3 length: 15 residues. Germline loops: CDR1 SGHDT, CDR2 YYEEEE. V lost 5 bases to trimming and J lost 0 bases, with 15 bases between them. Clinical history as reported by participants underpinned cohort assignment. Sample: PBMCs or T cells enriched from blood (not recorded which). This clonotype was obtained from a woman under 40 with acute COVID-19. The genes are TRBV5-6 and TRBJ2-7; D ambiguous. The CDR3 nucleotides are TGTGCCAGCAGGCGCTCGAGGCAGATCTCCTACGAGCAGTACTTC. Amino acids: CASRRSRQISYEQYF.